What follows is one T cell receptor beta chain and its context. The antigen it recognizes is unknown. Base qualities are not recorded, but no much larger clone differs from it by a single base. The library relied on the immunoSEQ multiplex PCR assay. The table was pulled from immuneACCESS by TCRdb, which kept in-frame rearrangements only. Such tables lose some clones; where checked, under half of the loss comes from unresolved V genes, and the rest has no known cause. The sample data list 65,000 to 80,000 clones, and roughly 90% of these were observed just once. 4% to 5% of the sample belongs to the ten largest clones. As encoded in the germline V gene, CDR1 is MGHRA while CDR2 is YSYEKL. Relative to germline, V is 2 bases shorter and J is 7 bases shorter, with 15 bases between their ends. Its CDR3 holds 15 amino acids, cysteine through phenylalanine. The CDR3 DNA has 45 bases and is translated from base 1.

Because repertoires were sampled repeatedly during chemoradiotherapy, clonal expansion in the tumor microenvironment could be followed. The sample originates from a study of chemoradiotherapy in HPV16-positive cancers (dated by TCRdb to 2021 to 2024). Broadly, across the study: Using functional T-cell assays on cells from two HPV16-positive patients, the researchers defined candidate HPV-specific T-cell clones and common TCR motifs. The candidate HPV-specific TCRs and motifs were subsequently tracked in TCR repertoires obtained from about 79 patients with HPV-related cancers. The study asked whether T-cell immunity to the HPV oncoproteins E6 and E7 changes during chemoradiotherapy and whether this immunity affects survival.

Broader findings and caveats from the paper: Improved recurrence-free survival in HPV16-positive patients was associated with expansion of HPV-responsive T cells during chemoradiotherapy. The functional definition of HPV-specific T cells came from only a couple of HPV16-positive patients, and the survival association was reported for HPV16-positive patients. Expansion of candidate HPV-specific clones and E7-related TCR motifs was observed in the tumor microenvironment during treatment, whereas no such expansion was observed for non-HPV-specific T cells.

The material was blood, obtained from a patient who underwent chemoradiotherapy. The chain joins TRBV4-1 to TRBJ2-1, with the D segment identity uncertain. The clonotype originates from a human donor with HPV-associated anogenital cancer. In nucleotides, the sequence is TGCGCCAGCAGCCAACCCACCAGTAAAGGGAATGAGCAGTTCTTC. It is translated as CASSQPTSKGNEQFF.